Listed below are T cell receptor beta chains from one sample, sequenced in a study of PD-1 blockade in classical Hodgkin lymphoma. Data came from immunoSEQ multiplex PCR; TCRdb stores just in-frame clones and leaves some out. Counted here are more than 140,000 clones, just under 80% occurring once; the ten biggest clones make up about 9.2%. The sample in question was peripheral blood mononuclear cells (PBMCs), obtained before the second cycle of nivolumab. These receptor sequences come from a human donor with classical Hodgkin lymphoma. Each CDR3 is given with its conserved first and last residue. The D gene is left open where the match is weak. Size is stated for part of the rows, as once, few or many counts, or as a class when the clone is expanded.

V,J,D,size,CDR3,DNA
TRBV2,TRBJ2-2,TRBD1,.,CASRRQGIDGELFF,TGTGCCAGCAGGAGACAGGGTATTGACGGGGAGCTGTTTTTT
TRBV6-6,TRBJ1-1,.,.,CASRSGSTEAFF,TGTGCCAGCAGGTCAGGGTCCACTGAAGCTTTCTTT
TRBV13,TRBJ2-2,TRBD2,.,CASSFGLAGLNTGELFF,TGTGCCAGCAGCTTCGGACTAGCGGGATTAAACACCGGGGAGCTGTTTTTT
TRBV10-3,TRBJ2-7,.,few,CAISERRDYEQYF,TGTGCCATCAGTGAGCGGCGCGACTACGAGCAGTACTTC
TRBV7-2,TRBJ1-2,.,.,CASSRGGANYGYTF,TGTGCCAGCAGTCGGGGAGGGGCTAACTATGGCTACACCTTC
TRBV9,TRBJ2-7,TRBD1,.,CASSVGQGTSYEQYF,TGTGCCAGCAGCGTCGGACAGGGAACGTCTTACGAGCAGTACTTC
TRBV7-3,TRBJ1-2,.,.,CASGDNYGYTF,TGTGCCAGCGGTGATAACTATGGCTACACCTTC
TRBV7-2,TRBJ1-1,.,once,CASSAHRNTEAFF,TGTGCCAGCAGCGCCCACAGGAACACTGAAGCTTTCTTT
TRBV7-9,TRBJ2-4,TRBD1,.,CASSLVSGGSRSKNIQYF,TGTGCCAGCAGCTTAGTTTCAGGGGGATCGCGGTCAAAAAACATTCAGTACTTC
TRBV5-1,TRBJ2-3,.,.,CASSFLNGGTDTQYF,TGCGCCAGCAGCTTCCTCAATGGGGGCACAGATACGCAGTATTTT
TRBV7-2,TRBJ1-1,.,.,CASSLVGGNTEAFF,TGTGCCAGCAGCTTAGTTGGCGGCAACACTGAAGCTTTCTTT
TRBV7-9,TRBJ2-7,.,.,CASSFLRGSGYDYEQYF,TGTGCCAGCAGCTTCCTTCGGGGGAGCGGATACGACTACGAGCAGTACTTC
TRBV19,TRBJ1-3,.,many,CASSIRQYASGNTIYF,TGTGCCAGTAGTATTCGGCAGTATGCTTCTGGAAACACCATATATTTT